This record covers a single T cell receptor beta chain. Its antigen is not identified. This record belongs to a study of T cell responses to AZD1222 COVID-19 vaccine. Study information: Samples with a second dose at about 4 or about 12 weeks were pooled together.

V was cut by 3 bases and J by 3 bases, with 12 bases left in between. This CDR3 region has 14 residues. Germline CDR1 SGHRS, CDR2 YFSETQ. Study findings and constraints: The donors showed a predominance of white British ancestry and of females, with possible underestimation of clonal diversity. Repertoires in all cases were sampled only once the peak T cell response had passed.

Method: immunoSEQ multiplex PCR; TCRdb's copy keeps in-frame clones and lacks some. The profile covers some 120,000 clones, with roughly 84% appearing a single time and approximately 1.3% taken by the ten largest. The chain links TRBV5-1 to TRBJ1-1; D not resolved. The sequencing here drew on peripheral blood, taken on day 0 of AZD1222 vaccination. The source of this sequence is an adult in good health. CDR3 nucleotides: TGCGCCAGCAGCTCCATACTCCGGGACACTGAAGCTTTCTTT. This translates into CASSSILRDTEAFF.